These 10 T cell receptor beta chains came from one sample sequenced in a study of Graves' ophthalmopathy and Graves' hyperthyroidism. CDR3 regions of TCR beta were amplified from RNA transcripts. Second-round multiplex PCR followed a first-round RT-PCR using HTBI primers. TCRdb recomputed calls from the multiplex PCR reads with MiXCR, one row per CDR3 protein. The repertoire includes about 370,000 distinct CDR3 sequences, about a sixth of them detected once, and 2.4% sits in the top ten. Sequencing was done on a sample of peripheral blood. Receptor source: an adult woman with stable Graves' hyperthyroidism.

This clonotype was picked up many times. The V and J genes are TRBV3-1 and TRBJ1-6, with 8 positions matching TRBD1. Unmatched junction bases numbered 3, after V lost 2 bases and J lost 6 bases. Germline values: CDR1 LGHDT, CDR2 YNNKEL (reference sequence). The CDR3 loop spans 15 amino acids. The CDR3 DNA follows: TGTGCCAGCAGCCAACAGGGGGCACGTAATTCACCCCTCCACTTT. Residues: CASSQQGARNSPLHF.

This clonotype has a count of ten or more. The CDR3 sequence is CASSLTEYYGYTF. CDR3 bases: TGTGCCAGCAGTCTGACTGAGTACTATGGCTACACCTTC. The chain is built from TRBV7-2 and TRBJ1-2; D remains unclear. Germline CDR1 is SGHTA and CDR2 is FQGNSA. V lost 6 bases, J lost 3 bases, and 11 bases lay in between. This CDR3 has 13 residues.

This clonotype was counted between two and nine times. The rearrangement uses TRBV12-3 or TRBV12-4 and TRBJ1-1; D ambiguous. The V end was cut by 5 bases, the J end by 7 bases, with 11 bases between. The CDR3 is 12 residues long. The DNA for the CDR3 is TGTGCCAGCAGTCGACGCCGCTTTGAAGCTTTCTTT. Translating it yields CASSRRRFEAFF.

There are many counts of this clonotype. This chain joins TRBV5-1 and TRBJ2-4; TRBD2 might be the D (5 bases). The CDR3 consists of 15 residues. Trimming took 7 bases from V and 10 from J, leaving 24 bases between them. CDR1 is SGHRS, CDR2 YFSETQ, per germline. The CDR3 nucleotides are TGCGCCAGCTCCCGGGAAACCAGGATCAGTGGGATTCAGTACTTC. Its translation: CASSRETRISGIQYF.

This chain connects TRBV7-2 to TRBJ2-2; the D gene is possibly TRBD2 (6 bases). Per the germline V gene, CDR1 is SGHTA and CDR2 is FQGNSA. This CDR3 is built from 13 residues. V shed 5 bases and J shed 7 bases, with 11 bases lying between them. CDR3 protein: CASSRLGIGELFF. DNA for the CDR3: TGTGCCAGCAGCCGACTAGGGATCGGGGAGCTGTTTTTT.

In its sample, this clonotype was seen many times. V is TRBV11-1 and J is TRBJ2-7; 7 bases agree with TRBD2. Germline assignment: CDR1 SGHAT and CDR2 FQDESV (reference sequence). This CDR3 contains 14 residues. V shed 5 bases and J 4 bases; nucleotides not matched to a gene: 8. The CDR3 region has the DNA TGTGCCAGCAGCCCCAGTCAGCGGGGTTACGAGCAGTACTTC. It translates to CASSPSQRGYEQYF.

This clonotype was observed a handful of times. The chain employs TRBV6-2 or TRBV6-3 and TRBJ2-7, with 7 bases lining up with TRBD2. CDR3 length: 18 amino acids. The germline CDR1 and CDR2 sequences are MNHEY and SVGEGT. V shed 2 bases, J shed 3 bases, and the junction held 16 bases outside the gene matches. The CDR3 reads CASSYGFGPSGLVYEQYF. The DNA of the CDR3 is TGTGCCAGCAGTTACGGGTTCGGGCCTAGCGGTCTCGTCTACGAGCAGTACTTC.

This clonotype was observed at least ten times. The chain couples TRBV7-9 to TRBJ2-5, with D tentatively TRBD1 or TRBD2 (5 bases each). The CDR3 covers 14 residues. V lost 5 bases to trimming and J lost 5 bases, with 15 bases between them. Germline V lookup: CDR1 SEHNR, CDR2 FQNEAQ (reference sequence). The chain's CDR3 is CASSTGTAVETQYF. The CDR3 nucleotides are TGTGCCAGCAGCACCGGGACCGCAGTGGAGACCCAGTACTTC.

This clonotype was picked up a small number of times. This chain links TRBV18 with TRBJ2-7, with 10 bases fitting TRBD2. CDR3 length equals 14 residues. Germline V lookup: CDR1 KGHSH, CDR2 LQKENI. V was clipped by 4 bases and J by 4 bases; unmatched bases: 4. CDR3 sequence: CASSLGLAEYEQYF. The CDR3 bases are TGTGCCAGCTCACTCGGACTAGCGGAATACGAGCAGTACTTC.

This clonotype showed up many times. The chain couples TRBV6-1 to TRBJ1-2, with D uncertain. Per germline, CDR1 MNHNS and CDR2 SASEGT. This CDR3 contains 11 residues. V gave up 2 bases and J gave up 8 bases, with 6 bases separating them. The CDR3 here is CASSERLGYTF. The CDR3 bases are TGTGCCAGCAGTGAAAGGCTGGGCTACACCTTC.